Listed here are 6 T cell receptor beta chains from one sample, sequenced in a study of T cells after yellow fever vaccination. A single record per CDR3 protein comes from TCRdb applying MiXCR to the 5' RACE reads. This table has around 50,000 distinct CDR3 sequences, roughly 7.5% appearing once. The sequencing used CD8+ T cells sorted from PBMCs, collected around 15 days after the first yellow fever vaccination. The origin of the receptors is a young man who received the YFV17D yellow fever vaccine.

This clonotype was counted only a few times. This chain uses TRBV30 with TRBJ2-1, with unresolved D. With 4 bases removed from V and 4 bases from J, the gap between germline ends came to 5 bases. CDR1 and CDR2 (germline): GTSNPN, SVGIG (reference sequence). The CDR3 covers 11 residues. CDR3 nucleotide sequence: TGTGCCTGGACTGGATACAATGAGCAGTTCTTC. It codes for CAWTGYNEQFF.

The V gene is TRBV7-9, the J gene TRBJ1-1, with D possibly matching TRBD1 (5 bases). This CDR3 has 16 residues. Germline values: CDR1 SEHNR, CDR2 FQNEAQ (reference sequence). Trimming removed 4 bases at V and 8 bases at J, with 23 bases between. CDR3 in amino acids: CASSSVSQVPPLEAFF. CDR3 sequence (DNA): TGTGCCAGCAGCTCTGTATCACAGGTACCCCCGCTGGAAGCTTTCTTT.

There are many counts of this clonotype. The CDR3 coding sequence is TGTGCCAGCAGTGACAAAACAGGGAGCGGCACAGATACGCAGTATTTT. This sequence encodes CASSDKTGSGTDTQYF. This chain joins TRBV6-4 and TRBJ2-3, with D perhaps matching TRBD1 (6 bases). The germline CDR1 and CDR2 sequences are MRHNA and SNTAGT. V was pared by 2 bases and J by 1 base, with 13 bases between. CDR3 length equals 16 residues.

V usage is TRBV27 and J usage is TRBJ2-7, with D possibly matching TRBD2 (6 bases). CDR3 length: 12 amino acids. Trimming took off 4 bases at V and 6 bases at J, with 10 bases between the two ends. Germline V gene sequence: CDR1 MNHEY, CDR2 SMNVEV (reference sequence). CDR3 in DNA: TGTGCCAGCAGTTACCACGGGGGCGAGCAGTACTTC. Amino acids: CASSYHGGEQYF.

Ten or more counts support this clonotype. J is TRBJ2-3 and V is TRBV7-2; 9 bases are a match to TRBD2. V trimming: 5 bases; J trimming: 4 bases; junction bases outside the gene matches: 7. The CDR3 extends over 15 amino acids. Looked up from germline, CDR1 is SGHTA and CDR2 is FQGNSA. CDR3 nucleotides: TGTGCCAGCAGCCCAACTAGCGGGTTGGCAGATACGCAGTATTTT. Its protein is CASSPTSGLADTQYF.

This clonotype was recorded at least ten times. The V gene is TRBV7-9, the J gene TRBJ2-2, with unresolved D. CDR3 length: 16 amino acids. CDR1 and CDR2 from the germline V gene are SEHNR and FQNEAQ (reference sequence). V was trimmed by 3 bases and J by 3 bases, leaving 14 bases between them. The CDR3: CASSLAADFDTGELFF. The DNA for the CDR3 is TGTGCCAGCAGCTTGGCGGCAGACTTTGACACCGGGGAGCTGTTTTTT.